This entry features one T cell receptor (beta chain) sequence. What it binds is unknown. TCRdb reanalysed the 5' RACE reads using MiXCR and keeps one entry per CDR3 protein. The sample shows 500,000 to 650,000 distinct CDR3 sequences, about 22% of them seen only once. The data stem from a study of identical twins. Trimming at V came to 6 bases and at J to 0 bases, leaving 6 bases not matched to a gene. Germline V gene lookup returns CDR1 MNHEY and CDR2 SMNVEV (reference sequence). This CDR3 has 15 residues. Regarding the study as a whole: Cord blood beta clonotypes that were abundant carried fewer insertions, and memory repertoires showed no such trend.

In addition, the sample was reused for a study of yellow fever vaccine responses in identical twins.

Sequencing used CD4+ T cells sorted from blood. This sequence joins TRBV27 and TRBJ2-3; 7 positions agree with TRBD1. The TCR was taken from a woman aged 18-29 years in good health. The CDR3: CASRRTGLSTDTQYF. The CDR3 coding sequence is TGTGCCAGCAGAAGGACAGGACTTAGCACAGATACGCAGTATTTT.